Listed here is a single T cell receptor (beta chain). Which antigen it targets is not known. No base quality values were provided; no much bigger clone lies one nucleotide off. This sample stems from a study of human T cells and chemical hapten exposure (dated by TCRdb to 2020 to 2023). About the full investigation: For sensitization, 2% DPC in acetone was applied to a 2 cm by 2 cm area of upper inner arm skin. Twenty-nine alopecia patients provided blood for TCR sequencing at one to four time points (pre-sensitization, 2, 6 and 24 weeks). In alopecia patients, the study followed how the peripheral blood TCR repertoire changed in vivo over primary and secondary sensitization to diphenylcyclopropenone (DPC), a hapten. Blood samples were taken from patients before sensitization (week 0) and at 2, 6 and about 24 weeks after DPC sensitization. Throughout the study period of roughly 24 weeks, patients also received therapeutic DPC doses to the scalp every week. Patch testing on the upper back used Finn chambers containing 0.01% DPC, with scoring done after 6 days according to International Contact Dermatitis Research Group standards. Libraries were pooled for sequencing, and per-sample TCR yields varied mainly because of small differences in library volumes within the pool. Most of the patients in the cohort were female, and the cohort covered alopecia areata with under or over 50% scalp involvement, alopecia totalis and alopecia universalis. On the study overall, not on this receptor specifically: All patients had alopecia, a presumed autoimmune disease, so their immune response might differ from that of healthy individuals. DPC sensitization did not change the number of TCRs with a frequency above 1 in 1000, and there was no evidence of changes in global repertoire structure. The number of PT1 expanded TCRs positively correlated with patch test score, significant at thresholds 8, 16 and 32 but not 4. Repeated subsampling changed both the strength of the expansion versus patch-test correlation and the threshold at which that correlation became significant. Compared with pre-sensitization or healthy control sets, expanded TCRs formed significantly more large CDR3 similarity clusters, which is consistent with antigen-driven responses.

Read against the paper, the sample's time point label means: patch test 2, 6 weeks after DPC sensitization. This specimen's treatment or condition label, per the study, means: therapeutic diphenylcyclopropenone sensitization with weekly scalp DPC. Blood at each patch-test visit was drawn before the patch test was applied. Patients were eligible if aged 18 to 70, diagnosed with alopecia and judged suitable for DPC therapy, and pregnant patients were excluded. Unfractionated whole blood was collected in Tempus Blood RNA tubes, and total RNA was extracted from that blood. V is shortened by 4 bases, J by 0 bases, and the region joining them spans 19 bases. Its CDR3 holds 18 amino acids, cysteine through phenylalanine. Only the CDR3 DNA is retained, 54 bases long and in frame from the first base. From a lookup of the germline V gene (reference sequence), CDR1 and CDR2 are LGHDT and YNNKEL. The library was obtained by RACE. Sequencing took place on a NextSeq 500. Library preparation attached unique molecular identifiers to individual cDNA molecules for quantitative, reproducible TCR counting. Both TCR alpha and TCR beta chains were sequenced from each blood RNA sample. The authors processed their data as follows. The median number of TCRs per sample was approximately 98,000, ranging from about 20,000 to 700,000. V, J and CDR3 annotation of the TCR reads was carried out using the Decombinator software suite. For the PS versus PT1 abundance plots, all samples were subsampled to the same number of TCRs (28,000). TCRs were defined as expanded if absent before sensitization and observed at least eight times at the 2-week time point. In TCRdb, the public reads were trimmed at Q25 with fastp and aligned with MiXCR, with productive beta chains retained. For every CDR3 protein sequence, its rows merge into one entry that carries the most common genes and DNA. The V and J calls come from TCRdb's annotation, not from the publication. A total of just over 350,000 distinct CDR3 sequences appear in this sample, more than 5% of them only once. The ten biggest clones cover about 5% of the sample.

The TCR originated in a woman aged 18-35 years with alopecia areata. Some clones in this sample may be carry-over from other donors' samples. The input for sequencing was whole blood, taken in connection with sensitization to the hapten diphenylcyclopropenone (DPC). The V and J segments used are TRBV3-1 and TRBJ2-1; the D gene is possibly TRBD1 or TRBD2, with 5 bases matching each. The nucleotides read TGTGCCAGCAGCCCCACCGGGACGCGGCAATTCTCCTACAATGAGCAGTTCTTC. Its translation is CASSPTGTRQFSYNEQFF.